Each of the 28 T cell receptor beta chains below was sequenced from the same sample in a study of CD8 T cells in ankylosing spondylitis. TCRdb redid the calling of the 5' RACE reads with MiXCR, one entry per CDR3 protein. The table has 250,000 to 400,000 distinct CDR3 sequences, around a tenth seen once. Sequenced material: blood, either unsorted or a sorted T cell fraction (not recorded which). The receptors derive from a female donor with ankylosing spondylitis or in good health (not recorded which).

Many counts were recorded for this clonotype. The chain couples TRBV20-1 to TRBJ2-5; the D is unclear. Germline V gene sequence: CDR1 DFQATT, CDR2 SNEGSKA (reference sequence). The CDR3 has 12 residues. Trimming pared 3 bases from V and 5 bases from J, leaving 10 bases between. The CDR3 nucleotides are TGCAGTGCTAGGTCCCCCCCGGAGACCCAGTACTTC. Protein sequence: CSARSPPETQYF.

The rearrangement uses TRBV18 and TRBJ1-1; the D gene is possibly TRBD1 (5 bases). The CDR3 is 14 amino acids. V was clipped by 2 bases and J by 5 bases, with 12 bases between them. In germline, CDR1 is KGHSH, CDR2 LQKENI. The chain's CDR3 is CASSPSGRATEAFF. DNA for the CDR3: TGTGCCAGCTCACCATCTGGCAGGGCAACTGAAGCTTTCTTT.

The sample holds a few counts of this clonotype. The genes are TRBV12-3 or TRBV12-4 and TRBJ2-1; no definite D call. This CDR3 contains 13 residues. Trimming took 7 bases from V and 2 from J, leaving 9 bases between them. CDR3 in amino acids: CASNYRAYNEQFF. CDR3 DNA sequence: TGTGCCAGCAATTACAGAGCCTACAATGAGCAGTTCTTC.

This clonotype was seen at least ten times. The chain carries TRBV20-1 and TRBJ2-1; D is uncertain. V was shortened by 1 base and J by 0 bases, with 7 bases between the two germline ends. Per germline, CDR1 DFQATT and CDR2 SNEGSKA (reference sequence). This CDR3 contains 14 residues. The CDR3 sequence is CSARGTDSYNEQFF. Written as DNA, the CDR3 is TGCAGTGCTAGAGGAACGGACTCCTACAATGAGCAGTTCTTC.

This clonotype has just a few counts. This chain connects TRBV3-1 to TRBJ2-1; D may correspond to TRBD1 or TRBD2 (5 bases each). V was trimmed by 1 base and J by 0 bases, leaving 10 bases between them. Germline assignment: CDR1 LGHDT and CDR2 YNNKEL (reference sequence). The CDR3 contains 16 residues. The CDR3 DNA reads as TGTGCCAGCAGCCAAGTGGGGGTCAGCTCCTACAATGAGCAGTTCTTC. This encodes CASSQVGVSSYNEQFF.

This clonotype was seen at least ten times. J is TRBJ2-1 and V is TRBV11-2, with no clear D. The CDR3 is made up of 13 amino acids. From germline, CDR1 is SGHAT and CDR2 FQNNGV. The V and J ends lost 3 bases and 6 bases respectively, with 9 bases between them. CDR3 in amino acids: CASSFETFNEQFF. The CDR3 DNA follows: TGTGCCAGCAGCTTTGAAACGTTCAATGAGCAGTTCTTC.

The J gene is TRBJ2-5, the V gene TRBV20-1; D unclear. Between the trimmed V and J ends, which lost 0 bases and 5 bases, there was a span of 10 bases. This CDR3 contains 13 residues. CDR1 is DFQATT, CDR2 SNEGSKA, per germline (reference sequence). Here the CDR3 DNA reads TGCAGTGCTAGAGATGTCTACCGGGAGACCCAGTACTTC. It translates to CSARDVYRETQYF.

The chain employs TRBV6-2 or TRBV6-3 and TRBJ1-1; unclear D gene. The CDR3 is made up of 13 amino acids. From germline, CDR1 is MNHEY and CDR2 SVGEGT. V was cut by 4 bases and J by 8 bases, with 14 bases left in between. In DNA form, the CDR3 reads TGTGCCAGCAGTTGGCGCACCACTTCGGAAGCTTTCTTT. Translation: CASSWRTTSEAFF.

This clonotype was found many times. The chain carries TRBV5-6 and TRBJ2-1; the D gene is possibly TRBD1 (5 bases). Germline CDR1 is SGHDT and CDR2 is YYEEEE. V lost 2 bases, J lost 1 base, and 7 bases lay in between. The CDR3 loop spans 14 amino acids. The CDR3: CASSFRDSYNEQFF. DNA of the CDR3: TGTGCCAGCAGCTTCAGGGATTCCTACAATGAGCAGTTCTTC.

A remark on this clonotype: This may be a read error, as it is one base from a much larger clone. This sequence joins TRBV15 and TRBJ2-5; 8 bases line up with TRBD1. This CDR3 comprises 15 residues. The V segment lost 2 bases and the J segment 4 bases; nucleotides outside the gene matches: 6. Germline V gene data show CDR1 as LNHNV and CDR2 as YYDKDF (reference sequence). DNA for the CDR3: TGTGCCACCAGCAGACCTGGACAGGGTGCAGAGACCCAGTACTTC. The encoded protein is CATSRPGQGAETQYF.

This clonotype was seen ten or more times. CDR3 in DNA: TGTGCCAGCAGCCCCATGGCGGCCACGACCTACGAGCAGTACTTC. Protein product: CASSPMAATTYEQYF. The J gene is TRBJ2-7, the V gene TRBV7-2; D call uncertain. The CDR3 covers 15 residues. Trimming took 5 bases from V and 2 from J, leaving 16 bases between them. Germline V lookup: CDR1 SGHTA, CDR2 FQGNSA. The full variable domain, completed using reference TRBV7-2 and TRBJ2-7, is GAGVSQSPSNKVTEKGKDVELRCDPISGHTALYWYRQSLGQGLEFLIYFQGNSAPDKSGLPSDRFSAERTGGSVSTLTIQRTQQEDSAVYLCASSPMAATTYEQYFGPGTRLTVT.

This clonotype was seen many times. The CDR3 sequence is CSTTAGWPEADTQYF. As DNA, the CDR3 is TGCAGTACCACTGCGGGTTGGCCGGAGGCAGATACGCAGTATTTT. This chain joins TRBV20-1 and TRBJ2-3, with D tentatively TRBD2 (5 bases). V was trimmed by 8 bases and J by 4 bases, leaving 22 bases between them. The CDR3 loop spans 15 amino acids. The germline V gene has CDR1 DFQATT and CDR2 SNEGSKA (reference sequence).

Ten or more counts support this clonotype. The V call is TRBV7-9, the J call TRBJ2-1; maybe TRBD2 (6 bases). V gave up 5 bases and J gave up 0 bases, with 11 bases separating them. CDR3 length: 15 residues. Germline assignment: CDR1 SEHNR and CDR2 FQNEAQ (reference sequence). For the CDR3, the DNA is TGTGCCAGCAGCCCTAGCGAGAGCTCCTACAATGAGCAGTTCTTC. Amino acid sequence: CASSPSESSYNEQFF. The full variable domain, its missing parts supplied by reference TRBV7-9 and TRBJ2-1, is DTGVSQNPRHKITKRGQNVTFRCDPISEHNRLYWYRQTLGQGPEFLTYFQNEAQLEKSRLLSDRFSAERPKGSFSTLEIQRTEQGDSAMYLCASSPSESSYNEQFFGPGTRLTVL.

In this sample, this clonotype turned up many times. Written as DNA, the CDR3 is TGTGCCAGCAGCATTAGCGGGGGGAGATCCTACAATGAGCAGTTCTTC. It codes for CASSISGGRSYNEQFF. This rearrangement joins TRBV7-2 to TRBJ2-1, with 10 positions matching TRBD2. The CDR3 spans 16 residues. Trimming at V came to 5 bases and at J to 1 base, leaving 5 bases not matched to a gene. CDR1 is SGHTA and CDR2 is FQGNSA in the germline V gene.

In this sample, this clonotype turned up many times. The rearrangement uses TRBV5-1 and TRBJ1-6; D remains unclear. CDR3 size: 15 residues. V was clipped by 0 bases and J by 7 bases, with 11 bases between them. Germline assignment: CDR1 SGHRS and CDR2 YFSETQ. The CDR3 DNA is TGCGCCAGCAGCTTGGTCCGGGTAGAGAATTCACCCCTCCACTTT. It yields the protein CASSLVRVENSPLHF.

The chain combines TRBV12-3 or TRBV12-4 with TRBJ2-4; perhaps D is TRBD1 or TRBD2 (7 bases each). This CDR3 has 18 amino acids. V was clipped by 0 bases and J by 7 bases, with 22 bases between them. The CDR3 protein is CASSLAAGGERVRNIQYF. CDR3 coding DNA: TGTGCCAGCAGTTTAGCGGCAGGGGGGGAGCGGGTTCGGAACATTCAGTACTTC.

This chain links TRBV6-1 with TRBJ1-2; D gene uncertain. Trimming removed 10 bases from V and 1 base from J, with 19 bases in between. This CDR3 is built from 15 residues. CDR1 is MNHNS and CDR2 is SASEGT in the germline V gene. DNA of the CDR3: TGTGCCATTGGTGGCCTCATAGGGCGTAACTATGGCTACACCTTC. It codes for CAIGGLIGRNYGYTF.

This clonotype was picked up many times. CDR3 in DNA: TGTGCCAGCTCACTGGGCAGGAAAGAGACCCAGTACTTC. It yields the protein CASSLGRKETQYF. This chain connects TRBV18 to TRBJ2-5; D unclear. The CDR3 covers 13 residues. The V end was cut by 4 bases, the J end by 3 bases, with 9 bases between. Germline lookup yields CDR1 KGHSH and CDR2 LQKENI. The variable domain in full, with the rest retrieved from reference TRBV18 and TRBJ2-5, is NAGVMQNPRHLVRRRGQEARLRCSPMKGHSHVYWYRQLPEEGLKFMVYLQKENIIDESGMPKERFSAEFPKEGPSILRIQQVVRGDSAAYFCASSLGRKETQYFGPGTRLLVL.

This clonotype was counted ten times or more. This chain joins TRBV28 and TRBJ1-1, with 8 nucleotides matching TRBD1. The J segment lost 7 bases and the V segment lost 6 bases, leaving 7 bases of the junction unmatched. Germline CDR1 MDHEN, CDR2 SYDVKM. There are 13 residues in the CDR3. CDR3: CASSSGQGGEAFF. In nucleotides, the CDR3 is TGTGCCAGCAGCTCCGGACAGGGCGGTGAAGCTTTCTTT.

This clonotype was recorded many times. The CDR3 coding sequence is TGTGCCAGCAGTTGGACGGAGTTGAACACCGGGGAGCTGTTTTTT. It yields the protein CASSWTELNTGELFF. The V gene is TRBV6-5, the J gene TRBJ2-2, with D unclear. The CDR3 loop spans 15 amino acids. Germline CDR1 MNHEY, CDR2 SVGAGI. V lost 4 bases and J lost 1, with 10 bases in between.

This clonotype was picked up many times. The chain combines TRBV28 with TRBJ1-5; D call uncertain. Looked up from germline, CDR1 is MDHEN and CDR2 is SYDVKM. This CDR3 is 17 amino acids long. V was cut by 5 bases and J by 1 base, with 18 bases left in between. For the CDR3, the DNA is TGTGCCAGCAGTCCTGGACTCAACTTGGGCAGCAATCAGCCCCAGCATTTT. This encodes CASSPGLNLGSNQPQHF.

This clonotype was seen ten or more times. The chain links TRBV5-1 to TRBJ1-1, with no clear D. The CDR3 totals 14 residues. Deletions cut 8 bases from V and 2 bases from J, with 16 bases between. Germline V gene data show CDR1 as SGHRS and CDR2 as YFSETQ. The CDR3, as DNA: TGCGCCAGTACCCCCCGGGCTGGAAACACTGAAGCTTTCTTT. This sequence encodes CASTPRAGNTEAFF.

This sequence joins TRBV5-1 and TRBJ2-1; no clear D gene. The CDR3 is 12 amino acids. The germline gives CDR1 SGHRS, CDR2 YFSETQ. V dropped 4 bases and J dropped 8 bases, with 10 bases sitting between them. CDR3 in DNA: TGCGCCAGCAGCGCGACTTTAGATGAGCAGTTCTTC. Protein: CASSATLDEQFF.

Here the CDR3 reads CASSLDGGGAGEQYF. Here the CDR3 DNA reads TGCGCCAGCAGCTTGGATGGAGGGGGCGCGGGGGAGCAGTACTTC. This chain links TRBV5-1 with TRBJ2-7; the D gene is possibly TRBD1 (7 bases). There are 15 residues in the CDR3. Trimming took off 0 bases at V and 7 bases at J, with 17 bases between the two ends. Germline assignment: CDR1 SGHRS and CDR2 YFSETQ.

Worth noting for this clonotype: One junction end does not reproduce the germline sequence, and a read error may be involved. The V gene is TRBV20-1, the J gene TRBJ2-2; TRBD1 aligns across 9 bases. The germline CDR1 and CDR2 sequences are DFQATT and SNEGSKA (reference sequence). The CDR3 has 15 amino acids. The CDR3 nucleotides read TGCAGTGCCAGAAGCCGGACAGGGGTCCCCGGGGAGCTGTATTTT. Amino acid sequence: CSARSRTGVPGELYF.

There are many counts of this clonotype. V and J are TRBV20-1 and TRBJ1-2; D ambiguous. Germline values: CDR1 DFQATT, CDR2 SNEGSKA (reference sequence). The CDR3 extends over 12 amino acids. Trimming shortened V by 1 base and J by 4 bases, and 7 bases separated the two germline ends. As DNA, the CDR3 is TGCAGTGCTAGAGGGGAAACCTATGGCTACACCTTC. It translates to CSARGETYGYTF.

The sample holds a few counts of this clonotype. The V and J genes are TRBV20-1 and TRBJ1-5; unclear D gene. Trimming left V 6 bases short and J 4 bases short, with 10 bases between. Germline assignment: CDR1 DFQATT and CDR2 SNEGSKA (reference sequence). The CDR3 consists of 12 residues. The CDR3 DNA reads as TGCAGTGCGCCACTCCCGAATCAGCCCCAGCATTTT. Protein sequence: CSAPLPNQPQHF.

This clonotype occurred many times. This chain joins TRBV5-1 and TRBJ2-1; D call uncertain. Germline-derived CDR1 and CDR2 are SGHRS and YFSETQ. The V and J ends lost 0 bases and 1 base respectively, with 11 bases between them. CDR3 length: 16 amino acids. CDR3 region: CASSLDQSSSYNEQFF. CDR3 sequence (DNA): TGCGCCAGCAGCTTGGACCAAAGTAGTTCCTACAATGAGCAGTTCTTC.